The following is a T cell receptor beta chain sequence with its context. This sample was included in a study of T cell changes during pregnancy in multiple sclerosis. Sequenced by immunoSEQ multiplex PCR; TCRdb stores in-frame clones only, minus some. The sample records roughly 59,000 clones, about 93% being singletons. Germline CDR1 and CDR2: WSHSY and SAAADI. J lost 0 bases, V lost 0 bases, and 16 bases had no gene match. The CDR3 covers 22 residues. V and J are TRBV10-2 and TRBJ2-3, with 12 bases lining up with TRBD2. This TCR was sampled from a female donor with multiple sclerosis, enrolled in a pregnancy study. This specimen was CD4+ T cells from peripheral blood mononuclear cells, taken before pregnancy. The CDR3 loop reads CASSESTSSGRANGVSTDTQYF. DNA for the CDR3: TGCGCCAGCAGTGAGTCGACGTCTAGCGGGAGGGCGAACGGAGTTAGCACAGATACGCAGTATTTT.